This T cell receptor (beta chain) was captured in a study of blood T cell repertoires in COVID-19. With 1 base clipped from V and 6 bases from J, the junction kept 3 bases outside the gene matches. The CDR3 has 14 residues. CDR1 is KGHSH and CDR2 is LQKENI in the germline V gene. The data were produced by immunoSEQ multiplex PCR, yet TCRdb's version contains in-frame clones alone and is incomplete. This repertoire shows about 190,000 clones, almost 80% found once; its top ten account for 17%. Sequenced input: peripheral blood. The chain uses TRBV18 and TRBJ2-7; the match to TRBD1 covers 10 bases. The clonotype was recovered from a man in his fifties or sixties with active or convalescent COVID-19. The CDR3 DNA is TGTGCCAGCTCACCACTGGGACAGGGGTCCGAGCAGTACTTC. This gives the protein CASSPLGQGSEQYF.